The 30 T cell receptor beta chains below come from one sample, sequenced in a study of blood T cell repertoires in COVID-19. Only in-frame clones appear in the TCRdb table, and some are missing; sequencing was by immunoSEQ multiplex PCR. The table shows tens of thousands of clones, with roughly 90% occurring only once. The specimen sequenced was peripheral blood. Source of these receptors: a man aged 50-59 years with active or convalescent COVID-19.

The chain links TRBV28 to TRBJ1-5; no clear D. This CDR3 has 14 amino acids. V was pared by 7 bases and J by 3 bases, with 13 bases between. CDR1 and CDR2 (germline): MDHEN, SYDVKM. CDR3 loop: CASTVVLSNQPQHF. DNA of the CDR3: TGTGCCAGCACCGTCGTTCTGTCCAATCAGCCCCAGCATTTT.

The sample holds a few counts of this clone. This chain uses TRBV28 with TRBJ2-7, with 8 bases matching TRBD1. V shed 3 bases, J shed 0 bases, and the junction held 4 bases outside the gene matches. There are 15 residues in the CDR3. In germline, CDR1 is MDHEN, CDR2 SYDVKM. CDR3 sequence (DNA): TGTGCCAGCAGTTTTCTCGGGACAGGCTCCTACGAGCAGTACTTC. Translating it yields CASSFLGTGSYEQYF.

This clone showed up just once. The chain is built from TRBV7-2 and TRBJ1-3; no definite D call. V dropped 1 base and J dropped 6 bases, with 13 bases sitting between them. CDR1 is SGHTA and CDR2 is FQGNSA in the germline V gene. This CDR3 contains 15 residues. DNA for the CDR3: TGTGCCAGCAGCTTAGACCTCGCCGCGGAAAACACCATATATTTT. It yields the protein CASSLDLAAENTIYF.

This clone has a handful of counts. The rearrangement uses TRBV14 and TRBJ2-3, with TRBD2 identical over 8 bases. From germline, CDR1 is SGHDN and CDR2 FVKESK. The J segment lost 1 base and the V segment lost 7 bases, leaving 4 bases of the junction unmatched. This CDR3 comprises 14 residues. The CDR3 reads CASNTLAGTDTQYF. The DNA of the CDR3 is TGTGCCAGCAACACACTAGCGGGCACAGATACGCAGTATTTT.

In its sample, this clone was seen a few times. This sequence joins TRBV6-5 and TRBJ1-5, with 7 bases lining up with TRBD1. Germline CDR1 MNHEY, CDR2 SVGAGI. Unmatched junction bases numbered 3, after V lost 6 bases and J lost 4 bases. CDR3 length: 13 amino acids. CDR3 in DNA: TGTGCCAGCAGCCTGACAGGGAATCAGCCCCAGCATTTT. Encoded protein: CASSLTGNQPQHF.

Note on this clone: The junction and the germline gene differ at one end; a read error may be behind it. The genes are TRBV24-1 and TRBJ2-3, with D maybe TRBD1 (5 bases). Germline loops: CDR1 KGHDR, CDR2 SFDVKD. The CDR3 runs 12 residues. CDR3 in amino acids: CATSTSTGTQYF. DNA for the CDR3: TGTGCCACCAGTACCTCTACAGGTACGCAGTATTTT.

CDR3 nucleotide sequence: TGTGCCCCTTATCGGTTGTCGTGCTACGAGCAGTACTTC. It is translated as CAPYRLSCYEQYF. The chain joins TRBV21-1 to TRBJ2-7; TRBD2 is the table's D call and was not checked against the DNA. TRBV21-1 is recorded as a pseudogene. CDR3 length equals 13 residues.

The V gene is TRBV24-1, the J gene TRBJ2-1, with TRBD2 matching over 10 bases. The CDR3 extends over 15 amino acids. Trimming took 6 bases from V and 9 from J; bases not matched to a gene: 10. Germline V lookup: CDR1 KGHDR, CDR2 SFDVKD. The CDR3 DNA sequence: TGTGCCACCAGTAAGGAGCGGGGGGGCCCTACTGAGCAGTTCTTC. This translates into CATSKERGGPTEQFF.

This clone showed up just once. DNA of the CDR3: TGTGCCAGCAGTCCACTGGGCTACCAAGAGACCCAGTACTTC. Amino acids: CASSPLGYQETQYF. This chain joins TRBV27 and TRBJ2-5; the D is unclear. V dropped 5 bases and J dropped 0 bases, with 10 bases sitting between them. The CDR3 runs 14 residues. Germline values: CDR1 MNHEY, CDR2 SMNVEV (reference sequence).

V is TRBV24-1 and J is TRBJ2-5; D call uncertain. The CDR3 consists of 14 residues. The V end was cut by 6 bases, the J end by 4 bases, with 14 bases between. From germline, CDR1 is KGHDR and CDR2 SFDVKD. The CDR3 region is CATSPTTRPETQYF. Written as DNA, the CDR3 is TGTGCCACCAGTCCGACAACGCGACCAGAGACCCAGTACTTC.

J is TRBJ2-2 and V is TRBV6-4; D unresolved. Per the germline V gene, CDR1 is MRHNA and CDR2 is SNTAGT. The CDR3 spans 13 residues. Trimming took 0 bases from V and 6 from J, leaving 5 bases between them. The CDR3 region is CASSDSRAGELFF. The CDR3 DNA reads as TGTGCCAGCAGTGACTCTCGGGCCGGGGAGCTGTTTTTT.

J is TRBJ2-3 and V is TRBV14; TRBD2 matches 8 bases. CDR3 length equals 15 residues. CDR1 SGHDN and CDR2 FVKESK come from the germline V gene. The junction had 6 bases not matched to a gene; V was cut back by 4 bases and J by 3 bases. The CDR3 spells CASSPPGGPTDTQYF. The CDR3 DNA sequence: TGTGCCAGCAGCCCCCCGGGGGGGCCAACAGATACGCAGTATTTT.

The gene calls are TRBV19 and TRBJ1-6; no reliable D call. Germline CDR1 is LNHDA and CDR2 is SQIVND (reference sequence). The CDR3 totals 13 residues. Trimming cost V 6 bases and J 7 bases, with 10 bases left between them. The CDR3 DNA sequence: TGTGCCAGTAGGATTCAACAAAATTCACCCCTCCACTTT. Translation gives CASRIQQNSPLHF.

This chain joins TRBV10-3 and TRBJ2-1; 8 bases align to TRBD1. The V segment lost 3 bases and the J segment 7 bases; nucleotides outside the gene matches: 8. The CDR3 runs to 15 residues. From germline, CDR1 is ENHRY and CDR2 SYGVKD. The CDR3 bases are TGTGCCATCAGTGATTTGACAGGGGTTCGGAATGAGCAGTTCTTC. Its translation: CAISDLTGVRNEQFF.

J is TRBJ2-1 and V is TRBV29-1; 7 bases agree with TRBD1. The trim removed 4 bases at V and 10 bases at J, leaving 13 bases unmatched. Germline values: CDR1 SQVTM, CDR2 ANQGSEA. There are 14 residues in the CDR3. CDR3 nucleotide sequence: TGCAGCGTTGGAAGGGGGCCACCTGGGGGAGAGCAGTTCTTC. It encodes CSVGRGPPGGEQFF.

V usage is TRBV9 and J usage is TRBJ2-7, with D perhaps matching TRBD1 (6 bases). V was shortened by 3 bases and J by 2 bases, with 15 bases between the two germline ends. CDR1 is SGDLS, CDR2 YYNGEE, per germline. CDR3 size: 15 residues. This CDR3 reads CASSATGTSAYEQYF. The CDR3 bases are TGTGCCAGCAGCGCAACCGGGACATCCGCCTACGAGCAGTACTTC.

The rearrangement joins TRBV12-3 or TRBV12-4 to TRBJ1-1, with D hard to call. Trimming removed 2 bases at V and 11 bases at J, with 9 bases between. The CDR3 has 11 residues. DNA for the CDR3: TGTGCCAGCAGTTTACGGGGATGGGCTTTCTTT. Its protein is CASSLRGWAFF.

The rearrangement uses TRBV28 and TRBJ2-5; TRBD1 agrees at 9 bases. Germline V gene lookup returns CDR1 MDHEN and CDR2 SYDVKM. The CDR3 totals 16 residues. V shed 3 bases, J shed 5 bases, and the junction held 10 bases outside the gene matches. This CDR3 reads CASSFTGTGPMETQYF. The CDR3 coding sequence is TGTGCCAGCAGTTTCACTGGGACAGGGCCCATGGAGACCCAGTACTTC.

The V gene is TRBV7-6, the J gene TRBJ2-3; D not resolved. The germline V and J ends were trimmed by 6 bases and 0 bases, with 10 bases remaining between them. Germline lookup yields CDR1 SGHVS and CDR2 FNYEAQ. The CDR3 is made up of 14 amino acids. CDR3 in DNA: TGTGCCAGCAGACCAGGCGTGAGCACAGATACGCAGTATTTT. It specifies CASRPGVSTDTQYF.

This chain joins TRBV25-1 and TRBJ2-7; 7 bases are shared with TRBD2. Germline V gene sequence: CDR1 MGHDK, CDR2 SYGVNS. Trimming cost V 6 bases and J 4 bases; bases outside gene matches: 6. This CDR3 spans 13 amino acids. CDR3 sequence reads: CASRREGIYEQYF. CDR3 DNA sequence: TGTGCCAGCAGGAGGGAGGGGATTTACGAGCAGTACTTC.

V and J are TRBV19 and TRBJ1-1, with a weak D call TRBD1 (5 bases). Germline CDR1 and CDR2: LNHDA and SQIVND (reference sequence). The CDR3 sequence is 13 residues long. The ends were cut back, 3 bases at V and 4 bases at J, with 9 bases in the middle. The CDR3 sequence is CASSIGGATEAFF. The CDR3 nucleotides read TGTGCCAGTAGTATTGGCGGGGCCACTGAAGCTTTCTTT.

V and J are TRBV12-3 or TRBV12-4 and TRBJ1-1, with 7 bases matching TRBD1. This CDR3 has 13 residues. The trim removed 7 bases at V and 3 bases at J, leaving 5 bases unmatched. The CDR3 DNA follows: TGTGCCAGCAATAGACAGGGATACACTGAAGCTTTCTTT. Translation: CASNRQGYTEAFF.

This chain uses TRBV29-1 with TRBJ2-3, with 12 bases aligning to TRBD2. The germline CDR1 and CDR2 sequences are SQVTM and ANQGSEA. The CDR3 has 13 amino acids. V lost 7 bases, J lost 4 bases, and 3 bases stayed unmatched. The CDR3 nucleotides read TGCAGCGGTGCTAGCGGGGGGGCAGATACGCAGTATTTT. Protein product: CSGASGGADTQYF.

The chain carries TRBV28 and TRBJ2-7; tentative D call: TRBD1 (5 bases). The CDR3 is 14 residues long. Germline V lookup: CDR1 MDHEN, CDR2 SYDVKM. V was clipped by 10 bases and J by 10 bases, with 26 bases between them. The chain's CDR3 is CATDRQPTSPNQYF. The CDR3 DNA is TGTGCCACCGATAGACAGCCTACTTCGCCTAACCAGTACTTC.

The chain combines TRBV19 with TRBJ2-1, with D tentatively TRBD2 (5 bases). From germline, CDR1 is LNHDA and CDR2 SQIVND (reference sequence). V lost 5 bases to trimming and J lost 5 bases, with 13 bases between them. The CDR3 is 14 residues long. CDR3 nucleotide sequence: TGTGCCAGTAGTGCTGCTAGCACAGACAATGAGCAGTTCTTC. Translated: CASSAASTDNEQFF. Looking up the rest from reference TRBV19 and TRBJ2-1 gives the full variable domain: DGGITQSPKYLFRKEGQNVTLSCEQNLNHDAMYWYRQDPGQGLRLIYYSQIVNDFQKGDIAEGYSVSREKKESFPLTVTSAQKNPTAFYLCASSAASTDNEQFFGPGTRLTVL.

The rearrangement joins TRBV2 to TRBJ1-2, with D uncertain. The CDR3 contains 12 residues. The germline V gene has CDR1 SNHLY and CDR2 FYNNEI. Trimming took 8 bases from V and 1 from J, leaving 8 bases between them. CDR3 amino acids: CASSNSNYGYTF. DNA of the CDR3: TGTGCCAGCTCAAACAGTAACTATGGCTACACCTTC. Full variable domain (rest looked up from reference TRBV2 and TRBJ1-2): EPEVTQTPSHQVTQMGQEVILRCVPISNHLYFYWYRQILGQKVEFLVSFYNNEISEKSEIFDDQFSVERPDGSNFTLKIRSTKLEDSAMYFCASSNSNYGYTFGSGTRLTVV.

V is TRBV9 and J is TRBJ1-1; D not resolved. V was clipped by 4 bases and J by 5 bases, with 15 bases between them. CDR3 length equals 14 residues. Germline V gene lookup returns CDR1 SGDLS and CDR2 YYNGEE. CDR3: CASSPWERETEAFF. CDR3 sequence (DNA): TGTGCCAGCAGCCCCTGGGAGAGGGAGACTGAAGCTTTCTTT.

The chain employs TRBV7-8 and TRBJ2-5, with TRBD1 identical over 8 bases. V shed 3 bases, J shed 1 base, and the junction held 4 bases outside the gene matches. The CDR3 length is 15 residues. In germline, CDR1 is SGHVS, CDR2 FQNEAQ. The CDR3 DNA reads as TGTGCCAGCAGCTTCCTAGACAGGGGCCAAGAGACCCAGTACTTC. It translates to CASSFLDRGQETQYF.

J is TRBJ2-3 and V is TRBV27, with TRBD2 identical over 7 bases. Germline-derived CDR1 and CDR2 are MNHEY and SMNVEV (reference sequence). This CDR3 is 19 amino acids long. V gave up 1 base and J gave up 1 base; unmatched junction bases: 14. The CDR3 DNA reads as TGTGCCAGCAGTTTATTCTGGGGGGGGACCCCACGTGGCACAGATACGCAGTATTTT. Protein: CASSLFWGGTPRGTDTQYF.

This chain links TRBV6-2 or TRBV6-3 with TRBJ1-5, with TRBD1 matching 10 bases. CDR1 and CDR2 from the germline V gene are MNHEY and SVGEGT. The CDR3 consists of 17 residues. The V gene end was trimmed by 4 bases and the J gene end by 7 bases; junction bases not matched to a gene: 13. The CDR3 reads CASSWYGTGAGKQPQHF. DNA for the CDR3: TGTGCCAGCAGTTGGTACGGGACAGGGGCCGGGAAACAGCCCCAGCATTTT.